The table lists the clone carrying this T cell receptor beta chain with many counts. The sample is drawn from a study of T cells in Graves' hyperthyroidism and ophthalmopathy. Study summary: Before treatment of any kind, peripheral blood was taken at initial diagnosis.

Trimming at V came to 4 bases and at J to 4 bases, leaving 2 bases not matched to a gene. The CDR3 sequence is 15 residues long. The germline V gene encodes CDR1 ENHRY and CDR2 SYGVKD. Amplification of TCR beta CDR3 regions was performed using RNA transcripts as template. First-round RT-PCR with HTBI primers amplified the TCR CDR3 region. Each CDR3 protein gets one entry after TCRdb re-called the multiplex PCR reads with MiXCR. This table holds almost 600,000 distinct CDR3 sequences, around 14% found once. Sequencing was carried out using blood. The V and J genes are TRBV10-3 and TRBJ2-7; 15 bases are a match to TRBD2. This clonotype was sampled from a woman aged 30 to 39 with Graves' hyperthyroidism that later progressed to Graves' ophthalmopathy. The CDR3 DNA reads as TGTGCCATCAGTGGGACTAGCGGGAGGGGTTACGAGCAGTACTTC. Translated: CAISGTSGRGYEQYF.